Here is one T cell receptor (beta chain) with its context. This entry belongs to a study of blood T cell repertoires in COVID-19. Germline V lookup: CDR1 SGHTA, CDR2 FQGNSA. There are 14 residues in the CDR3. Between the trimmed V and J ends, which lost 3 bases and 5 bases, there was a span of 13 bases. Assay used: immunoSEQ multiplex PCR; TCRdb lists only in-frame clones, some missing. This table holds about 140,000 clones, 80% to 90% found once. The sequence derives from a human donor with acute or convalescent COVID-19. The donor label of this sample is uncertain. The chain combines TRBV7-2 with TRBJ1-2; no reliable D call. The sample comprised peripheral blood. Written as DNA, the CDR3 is TGTGCCAGCAGCTTCGGGGAGGGCCCTTATGGCTACACCTTC. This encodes CASSFGEGPYGYTF.